The rows below give T cell receptor beta chains drawn from one sample of a study of blood T cell repertoires in COVID-19. The method was immunoSEQ multiplex PCR; TCRdb's version includes in-frame clones alone and lacks a portion of them. The data show some 100,000 clones, with 88% seen just once and around 2.1% held by the top ten. The specimen was peripheral blood. These receptors originate from a man aged 50 to 60 with COVID-19, enrolled during active disease. The CDR3 runs from the conserved cysteine through the conserved F or W. D genes are given only for firm matches. Some rows mark clone size as missing; the rest say once, few, many or name a class of expanded clone.

J	D	V	size	DNA	CDR3
TRBJ2-7	TRBD1	TRBV9	.	TGTGCCAGCAGCGTAGATCCCGGGACAGCTTACGAGCAGTACTTC	CASSVDPGTAYEQYF
TRBJ2-2	.	TRBV12-3/TRBV12-4	.	TGTGCCAGCAACTTAGTCGGGGAGCTGTTTTTT	CASNLVGELFF
TRBJ1-2	TRBD1	TRBV6-5	.	TGTGCCAGCAGGAACACCGGGACAGAAACCCTTTTCTACACCTTC	CASRNTGTETLFYTF
TRBJ1-4	TRBD1	TRBV6-5	.	TGTGCCAGCAGTTTACTGGGACAGGGGAGGGAAAAACTGTTTTTT	CASSLLGQGREKLFF
TRBJ1-6	.	TRBV2	few	TGTGCCAGCAGGGGAGGGTTCGGTTCACCCCTCCACTTT	CASRGGFGSPLHF
TRBJ2-1	TRBD1	TRBV30	.	TGTGCCTGGAGCGACGGACAGGGAGCGCCGGGTGGGATCTTC	CAWSDGQGAPGGIF
TRBJ1-5	.	TRBV3-1/TRBV3-2	.	TGTGCCAGCAGCCAAGGGATAGGGGGCAATCAGCCCCAGCATTTT	CASSQGIGGNQPQHF
TRBJ1-1	TRBD1	TRBV12-3/TRBV12-4	.	TGTGCCAGCAGGATAACAGGGGACACTGAAGCTTTCTTT	CASRITGDTEAFF
TRBJ2-5	TRBD1	TRBV29-1	.	TGCAGCGTTTCTGACAGGGCGGCGGAGACCCAGTACTTC	CSVSDRAAETQYF
TRBJ2-5	.	TRBV5-4	once	TGTGCCAGCACCCGAGCTCCGGGGGAGACCCAGTACTTC	CASTRAPGETQYF
TRBJ1-4	.	TRBV5-1	once	TGCGCCAGCAGCACTACAGGAGCCAATGAAAAACTGTTTTTT	CASSTTGANEKLFF
TRBJ2-1	TRBD2	TRBV7-9	once	TGTGCCAGCAGCTTAGCTCCGGGACTAGGAGCTGAGCAGTTCTTC	CASSLAPGLGAEQFF
TRBJ2-3	TRBD1	TRBV24-1	.	TGTGCCGCTGGGACAGGAAGCACAGATACGCAGTATTTT	CAAGTGSTDTQYF
TRBJ2-7	TRBD1	TRBV14	.	TGTGCCAGCAGCCAAACGCGGACAGGGGGTTACTACGAGCAGTACTTC	CASSQTRTGGYYEQYF